These 12 T cell receptor beta chains share one sample of origin, sequenced in a study of cytomegalovirus exposure and HLA in healthy donors. The PCR had 60 Vbeta and 13 Jbeta primers. Clones were read by immunoSEQ multiplex PCR, and TCRdb kept only the in-frame ones, dropping some. The sample lists some 150,000 clones; around 70% were seen once. Sequencing used PBMCs. The receptors shown here come from a woman aged 55-69 years in good health and CMV-seropositive.

J is TRBJ2-5 and V is TRBV7-2, with 14 bases matching TRBD2. V lost 5 bases, J lost 4 bases, and 3 bases stayed unmatched. This CDR3 is built from 15 residues. CDR1 is SGHTA and CDR2 is FQGNSA in the germline V gene. DNA for the CDR3: TGTGCCAGCAGCCCGACTAGCGGGAGGGTAGAGACCCAGTACTTC. Its protein is CASSPTSGRVETQYF.

J is TRBJ2-1 and V is TRBV19, with 9 nucleotides matching TRBD2. From germline, CDR1 is LNHDA and CDR2 SQIVND (reference sequence). The length of the CDR3 is 15 residues. Trimming removed 5 bases from V and 4 bases from J; junction bases left unmatched: 6. The CDR3 sequence is CASSPTSGAYNEQFF. The CDR3 nucleotides read TGTGCCAGTAGTCCGACTAGCGGAGCTTACAATGAGCAGTTCTTC.

The genes are TRBV7-9 and TRBJ2-3; 10 bases are a match to TRBD1. CDR1 is SEHNR, CDR2 FQNEAQ, per germline (reference sequence). The CDR3 length is 15 residues. Trimming removed 5 bases from V and 4 bases from J; junction bases left unmatched: 6. DNA of the CDR3: TGTGCCAGCAGCCCAGACAGGGGGCACGCAGATACGCAGTATTTT. This translates into CASSPDRGHADTQYF.

This clone was seen just once. V is TRBV15 and J is TRBJ1-1; no clear D. The CDR3 extends over 14 amino acids. The germline gives CDR1 LNHNV, CDR2 YYDKDF (reference sequence). The V end lost 0 bases, the J end lost 8 bases, and 13 bases lay between the germline ends. The CDR3 DNA is TGTGCCACCAGCAGAGATACACGCTTGTTCGAAGCTTTCTTT. Translation: CATSRDTRLFEAFF.

The chain is built from TRBV6-1 and TRBJ1-3, with 7 bases aligning to TRBD1. The CDR3 covers 14 residues. V shed 6 bases, J shed 2 bases, and the junction held 4 bases outside the gene matches. Germline V CDR1 and CDR2: MNHNS, SASEGT. The CDR3 DNA reads as TGTGCCAGCAGGACAGACAGGGCTGGAAACACCATATATTTT. Protein: CASRTDRAGNTIYF.

The chain employs TRBV6-5 and TRBJ2-6, with D uncertain. This CDR3 is built from 15 residues. The V end was cut by 5 bases, the J end by 4 bases, with 12 bases between. Germline-derived CDR1 and CDR2 are MNHEY and SVGAGI. This CDR3 is CASSTLGAGANVLTF. The CDR3, as DNA: TGTGCCAGCAGTACCCTAGGAGCCGGGGCCAACGTCCTGACTTTC.

A few counts support this clone. The chain has TRBV2 and TRBJ1-5; a possible D gene is TRBD1 (6 bases). In germline, CDR1 is SNHLY, CDR2 FYNNEI. The CDR3 is 16 residues long. V dropped 5 bases and J dropped 6 bases, with 20 bases sitting between them. The CDR3 DNA is TGTGCCAGCAGTACAGGGCCGTATCAGCAAGGTCAGCCCCAGCATTTT. Translation: CASSTGPYQQGQPQHF.

The chain recombines TRBV5-1 with TRBJ2-4; 7 nucleotides match TRBD1. Germline V CDR1 and CDR2: SGHRS, YFSETQ. V lost 2 bases to trimming and J lost 1 base; unmatched junction nucleotides: 6. The CDR3 has 16 residues. The CDR3 bases are TGCGCCAGCAGCTTACAGGGGAACTTGGCCAAAAACATTCAGTACTTC. Translated, it gives CASSLQGNLAKNIQYF.

The chain links TRBV4-1 to TRBJ2-2; 7 positions match TRBD1. In germline, CDR1 is MGHRA, CDR2 YSYEKL. The CDR3 sequence is 15 residues long. Germline trimming cut 0 bases from V and 3 bases from J; bases unmatched to any gene: 1. This CDR3 is CASSQDDRDTGELFF. CDR3 DNA sequence: TGCGCCAGCAGCCAAGACGACAGGGACACCGGGGAGCTGTTTTTT.

The gene calls are TRBV4-2 and TRBJ2-6; D is possibly TRBD2 (6 bases). There are 17 residues in the CDR3. Trimming removed 0 bases from V and 3 bases from J, with 12 bases in between. Germline V gene lookup returns CDR1 LGHNA and CDR2 YNFKEQ. The CDR3 DNA follows: TGTGCCAGCAGCCAAGATTACGGGGGTGGTGGGGCCAACGTCCTGACTTTC. Protein product: CASSQDYGGGGANVLTF.

This rearrangement joins TRBV4-2 to TRBJ2-3, with D perhaps matching TRBD2 (5 bases). Germline loops: CDR1 LGHNA, CDR2 YNFKEQ. The ends were cut back, 4 bases at V and 4 bases at J, with 12 bases in the middle. The CDR3 runs to 14 residues. CDR3 amino acids: CASSLILGADTQYF. The CDR3 DNA is TGTGCCAGCAGCCTCATACTGGGAGCAGATACGCAGTATTTT.

A few counts support this clone. This chain uses TRBV28 with TRBJ1-5, with 7 bases lining up with TRBD1. Germline trimming cut 6 bases from V and 7 bases from J; bases unmatched to any gene: 9. The CDR3 totals 14 residues. The germline V gene encodes CDR1 MDHEN and CDR2 SYDVKM. The CDR3 loop reads CASRDEQGFQPQHF. The DNA for the CDR3 is TGTGCCAGCAGAGACGAACAGGGGTTCCAGCCCCAGCATTTT.